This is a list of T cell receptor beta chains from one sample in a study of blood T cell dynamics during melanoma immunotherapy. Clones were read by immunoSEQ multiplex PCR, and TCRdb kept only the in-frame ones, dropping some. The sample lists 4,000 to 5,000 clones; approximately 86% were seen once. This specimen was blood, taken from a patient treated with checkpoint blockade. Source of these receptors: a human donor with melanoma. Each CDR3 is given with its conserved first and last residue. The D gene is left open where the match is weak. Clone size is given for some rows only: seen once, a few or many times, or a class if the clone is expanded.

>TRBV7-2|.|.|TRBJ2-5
CASSFQWAGGAETQYF
TGTGCCAGCAGCTTCCAATGGGCCGGGGGAGCGGAGACCCAGTACTTC
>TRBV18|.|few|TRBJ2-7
CASSRAGTLYEQYF
TGTGCCAGCTCTCGAGCCGGGACCCTCTACGAGCAGTACTTC
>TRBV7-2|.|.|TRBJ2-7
CASSLDTSRSVYEQYF
TGTGCCAGCAGCTTAGATACTAGTAGATCGGTCTACGAGCAGTACTTC
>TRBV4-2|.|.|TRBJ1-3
CASSQGSKIYF
TGTGCCAGCAGCCAAGGCTCAAAGATATATTTT
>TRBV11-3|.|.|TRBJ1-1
CASSLKIGAMNTEAFF
TGTGCCAGCAGCTTAAAGATCGGGGCCATGAACACTGAAGCTTTCTTT
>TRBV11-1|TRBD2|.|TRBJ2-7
CASSPLAPAYEQYF
TGTGCCAGCAGCCCACTAGCGCCTGCCTACGAGCAGTACTTC
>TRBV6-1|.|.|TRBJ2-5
CASTRTVRETQYF
TGTGCCAGCACCAGGACAGTCCGGGAGACCCAGTACTTC
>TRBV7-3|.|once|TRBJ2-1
CASSSHNYNEQFF
TGTGCCAGCAGTTCCCATAACTACAATGAGCAGTTCTTC
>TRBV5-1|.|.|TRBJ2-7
CASSLAGGRARGGTSNYEQYF
TGCGCCAGCAGCTTGGCCGGAGGTCGGGCCCGCGGCGGGACAAGTAATTACGAGCAGTACTTC
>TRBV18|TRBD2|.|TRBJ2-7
CASSRGLAGAVEQYF
TGTGCCAGCTCACGAGGACTAGCGGGAGCGGTGGAGCAGTACTTC
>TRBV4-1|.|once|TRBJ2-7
CASSQGHNPYEQYF
TGCGCCAGCAGCCAGGGACACAATCCCTACGAGCAGTACTTC
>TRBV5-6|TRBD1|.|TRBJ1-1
CASSRGTAPEAFF
TGTGCCAGCAGCAGAGGGACAGCACCCGAAGCTTTCTTT
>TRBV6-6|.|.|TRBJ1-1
CAISVHGGNTEAFF
TGTGCCATCAGTGTTCACGGGGGGAACACTGAAGCTTTCTTT
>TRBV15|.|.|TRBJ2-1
CATSRGHAYEQFF
TGTGCCACCAGCAGAGGTCACGCGTATGAGCAGTTCTTC
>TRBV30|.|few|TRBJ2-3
CASILAQGADTQYF
TGTGCCTCCATCCTAGCGCAGGGGGCAGATACGCAGTATTTT
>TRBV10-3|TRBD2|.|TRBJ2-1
CAISEMVLAGGYDEQFF
TGTGCCATCAGTGAGATGGTACTAGCGGGAGGGTATGATGAGCAGTTCTTC
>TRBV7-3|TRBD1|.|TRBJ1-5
CASSLSSGTGGFQPQHF
TGTGCCAGCAGCCTAAGCTCCGGGACAGGGGGCTTTCAGCCCCAGCATTTT
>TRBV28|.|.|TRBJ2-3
CASSSPPQLTDTQYF
TGTGCCAGCAGTTCCCCGCCCCAACTCACAGATACGCAGTATTTT